The T cell receptor (beta chain) described here comes from a study of shared clonotypes between healthy human individuals (dated by TCRdb to about 2020). With regard to the full study: Two women and three men aged 18 to 49 years were included in the cohort. Per donor, three plates each were used for CD4 naive and CD4 memory, two for CD8 naive, and one for CD8 memory. To estimate repertoire size and how much clonotypes are shared between individuals, the study performed deep sequencing of blood TCR repertoires from about 5 healthy adults. To increase sequencing depth and limit assay-specific biases, TCR repertoire library preparation and sequencing were carried out by different laboratories using diverse techniques. Leukapheresis yielded between about 0.94 and 8.9 billion PBMCs per donor. The paper as a whole reports these results and caveats: Sharing across a few donors was observed for roughly 5% of naive CD4, 3.5% of naive CD8, 2% to 2.5% of memory CD4, and around 0.4% of memory CD8 clonotypes. Because the study included a small number of donors, the genetic and exposure-history diversity represented was limited. Incomplete sequencing was indicated by rarefaction of sorted-subset datasets, despite the large sequencing depth. Naive subsets generally had larger estimated clonotype richness than memory subsets did. Only blood was sampled, and tissue TCR repertoires likely differ from those in blood. Clonotypes shared by all four sorted-subset donors showed higher generation probabilities than non-shared clonotypes. Pairwise subsampling led to the expectation that sequencing depth would affect the degree of clonotype sharing among donors.

Healthy HIV-negative adults with no recently reported acute infections or vaccinations were included as donors. Only Caucasian adults living in Nashville, Tennessee, USA were represented among the donors. CD4+ T cells were enriched by magnetic negative selection, after which naive cells were positively selected on CD45RA and the negative fraction was taken as the memory subset. Blood was collected by leukapheresis, and PBMCs were isolated by Ficoll-Histopaque density gradient centrifugation and then cryopreserved in liquid nitrogen vapor phase. Purity and quantity of every magnetically sorted T cell population were checked by analytical flow cytometry. Genomic DNA was isolated from each sorted fraction and quantified by UV absorbance on a Nanodrop 2000c. Using the deep immunoSEQ assay, TCR CDR3 regions were amplified from genomic DNA by multiplex PCR. Extracted genomic DNA from each cell subset was spread evenly across all wells of several immunoSEQ 96-well plates, with each plate serving as a replicate. For sorted subsets, 150 to 250 ng of genomic DNA, equivalent to around 30,000 T cell genomes, went into each replicate PCR. Purified libraries were measured with a Qubit 3.0 fluorometer, size-checked on a Bioanalyzer 2100, and measured again with the KAPA Library Quantification kit. A separate single-read 150-cycle Illumina NextSeq 550 flow cell was used to sequence each immunoSEQ 96-well plate. For the original study's pipeline: Because only junctional sequences without quality scores were contained in the immunoSEQ output, filtering matching that applied to full-length reads could not be performed. Sequences were annotated with PyIR, a Python wrapper for IgBLAST v1.9, using IMGT germline references to assign V/J genes and CDR3. Reads were removed for weak V/J assignments (E-value above 1e-6), missing CDR3, stop codons, out-of-frame junctions, or ambiguous translated residues. V3J clonotypes were defined by identical inferred V gene, J gene, and CDR3 amino acid sequence. To compute the percentage overlap between repertoires, the number of shared unique clonotypes was divided by the size of the smaller repertoire. Richness of each repertoire was evaluated using RTK rarefaction, the Chao1 estimator, and Recon v2.1 estimates of unobserved clonotypes. For all TCRbeta clonotypes obtained by the gDNA method from several donors, generation probabilities were computed with OLGA. TCRdb stores this immuneACCESS table with in-frame sequences only. Part of the clones is absent; in the studies checked, under half of the shortfall reflects unresolved V genes, and no reason is known for the rest. That table gives V, J and clone size, and the DNA gave D and trimming. Counted in this sample were about 2,500,000 clones; approximately 90% of them appeared once. More than 0.12% of the sample lies in the top ten.

Sequences SGDLS (CDR1) and YYNGEE (CDR2) are obtained from the germline V gene. From the cysteine through the phenylalanine, the CDR3 covers 13 amino acids. Kept here is only the CDR3 DNA, which spans 39 bases and is read in frame from base 1. V is pared back by 4 bases and J by 1 base, with 6 bases lying between the germline termini. Points on this clone: The antigen it binds to is not known. Per-base qualities were not stored, and no clone one base away is much larger.

The rearranged segments are TRBV9 and TRBJ1-5, with no confidently assigned D gene. Sequenced sample: naive CD4+ T cells sorted from blood. The sample's cell subset or site label is to be understood as: CD45RA+ positively selected. The TCR comes from a man aged 18 to 29 in good health. The nucleotides are TGTGCCAGCAGCCAGGACAGCAATCAGCCCCAGCATTTT. The translation is CASSQDSNQPQHF.